This T cell receptor beta chain stems from a study of blood T cell repertoires in COVID-19. Turning to the study itself: Both acute and convalescent COVID-19 samples were obtained from the United States, Italy and Spain.

The CDR3 loop spans 16 amino acids. The V and J ends lost 5 bases and 6 bases respectively, with 19 bases between them. CDR1 is SEHNR, CDR2 FQNEAQ, per germline (reference sequence). Per the original methods: How many nucleated cells were present was estimated from reference gene primer amplification. TCRdb keeps only in-frame clones here, not all; method: immunoSEQ multiplex PCR. V and J calls and clone size are copied from that table; D and trimming were computed from the DNA. The profile shows 310,000 or so clones, roughly 87% of them singletons. Cohort assignment relied on participant-reported clinical history. Cohort 3 recovered donors had two negative PCRs, clearance, or symptom resolution.

The chain has TRBV7-9 and TRBJ2-2, with D possibly matching TRBD2 (5 bases). The source material was PBMCs or T cells enriched from blood (not recorded which). This receptor was identified in a woman aged 18-29 years who had recovered from COVID-19. The CDR3 sequence: CASSAALAGEPGELFF. Here the CDR3 DNA reads TGTGCCAGCAGCGCGGCGCTAGCTGGGGAACCCGGGGAGCTGTTTTTT.